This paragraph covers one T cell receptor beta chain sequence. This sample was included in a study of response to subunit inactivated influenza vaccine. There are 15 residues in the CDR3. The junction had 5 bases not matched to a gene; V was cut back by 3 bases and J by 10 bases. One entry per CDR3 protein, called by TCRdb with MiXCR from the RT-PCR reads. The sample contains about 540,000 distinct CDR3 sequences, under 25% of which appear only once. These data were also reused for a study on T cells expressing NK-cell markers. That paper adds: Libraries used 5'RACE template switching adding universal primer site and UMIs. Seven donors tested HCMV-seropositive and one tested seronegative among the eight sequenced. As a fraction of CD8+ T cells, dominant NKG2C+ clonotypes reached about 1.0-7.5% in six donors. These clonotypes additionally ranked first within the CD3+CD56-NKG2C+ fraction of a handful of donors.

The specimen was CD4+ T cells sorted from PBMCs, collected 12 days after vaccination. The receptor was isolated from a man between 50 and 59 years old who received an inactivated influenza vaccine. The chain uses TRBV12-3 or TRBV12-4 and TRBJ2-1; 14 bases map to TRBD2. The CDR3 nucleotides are TGTGCCAGCAGTTTTCGGACTAGCGGGAGGAGGGAGCAGTTCTTC. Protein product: CASSFRTSGRREQFF.